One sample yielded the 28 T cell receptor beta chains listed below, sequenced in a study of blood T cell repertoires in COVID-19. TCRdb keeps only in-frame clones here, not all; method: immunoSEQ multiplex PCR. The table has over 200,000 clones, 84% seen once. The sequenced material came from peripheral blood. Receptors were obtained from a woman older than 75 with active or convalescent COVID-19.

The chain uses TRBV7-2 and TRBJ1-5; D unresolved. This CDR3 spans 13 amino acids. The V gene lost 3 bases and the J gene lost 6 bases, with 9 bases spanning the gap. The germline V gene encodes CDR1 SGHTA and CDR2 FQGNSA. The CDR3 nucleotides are TGTGCCAGCAGCTTGAGTTTGGTTCAGCCCCAGCATTTT. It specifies CASSLSLVQPQHF.

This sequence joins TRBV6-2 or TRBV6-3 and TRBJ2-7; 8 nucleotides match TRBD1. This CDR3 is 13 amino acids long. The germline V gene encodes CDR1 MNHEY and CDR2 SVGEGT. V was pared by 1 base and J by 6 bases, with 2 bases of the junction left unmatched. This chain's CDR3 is CASSYWQGAEQYF. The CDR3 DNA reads TGTGCCAGCAGTTACTGGCAGGGGGCCGAGCAGTACTTC.

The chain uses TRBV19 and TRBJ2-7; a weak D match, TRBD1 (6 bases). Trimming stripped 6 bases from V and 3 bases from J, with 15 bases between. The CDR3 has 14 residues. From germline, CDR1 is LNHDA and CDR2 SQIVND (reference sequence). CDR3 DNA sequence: TGTGCCAGTAGAATGGTACCAGGGGACTACGAGCAGTACTTC. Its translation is CASRMVPGDYEQYF.

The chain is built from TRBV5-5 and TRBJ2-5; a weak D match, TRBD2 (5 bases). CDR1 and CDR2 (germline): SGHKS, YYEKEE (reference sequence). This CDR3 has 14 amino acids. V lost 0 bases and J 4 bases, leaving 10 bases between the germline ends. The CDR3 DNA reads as TGTGCCAGCAGCTTGGATGGAGGTAGAGAGACCCAGTACTTC. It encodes CASSLDGGRETQYF. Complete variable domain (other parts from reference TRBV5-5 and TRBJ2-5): DAGVTQSPTHLIKTRGQQVTLRCSPISGHKSVSWYQQVLGQGPQFIFQYYEKEERGRGNFPDRFSARQFPNYSSELNVNALLLGDSALYLCASSLDGGRETQYFGPGTRLLVL.

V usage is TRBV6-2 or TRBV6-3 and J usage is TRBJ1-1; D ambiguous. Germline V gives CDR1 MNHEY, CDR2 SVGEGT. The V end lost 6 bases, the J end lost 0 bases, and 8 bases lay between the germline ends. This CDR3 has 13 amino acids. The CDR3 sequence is CASSPTVNTEAFF. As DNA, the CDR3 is TGTGCCAGCAGCCCTACAGTGAACACTGAAGCTTTCTTT.

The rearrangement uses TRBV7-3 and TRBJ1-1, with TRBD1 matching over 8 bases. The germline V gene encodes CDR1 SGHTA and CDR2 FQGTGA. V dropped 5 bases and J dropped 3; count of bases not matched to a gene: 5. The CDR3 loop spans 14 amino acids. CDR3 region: CASSPDRGDTEAFF. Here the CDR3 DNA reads TGTGCCAGCAGCCCTGACAGGGGTGACACTGAAGCTTTCTTT.

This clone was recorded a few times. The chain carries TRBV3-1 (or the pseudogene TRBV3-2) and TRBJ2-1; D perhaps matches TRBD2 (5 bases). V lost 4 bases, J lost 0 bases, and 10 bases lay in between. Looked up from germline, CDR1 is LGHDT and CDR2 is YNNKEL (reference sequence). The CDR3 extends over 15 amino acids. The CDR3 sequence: CASSPTRDSYNEQFF. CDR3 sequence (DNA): TGTGCCAGCAGCCCGACTCGGGACTCCTACAATGAGCAGTTCTTC.

Written as DNA, the CDR3 is TGTGCCAGCCGAGAAGCGGGGGGGCCCACAGATACGCAGTATTTT. Its protein is CASREAGGPTDTQYF. This chain connects TRBV2 to TRBJ2-3; 10 bases match TRBD2. This CDR3 spans 15 amino acids. The germline CDR1 and CDR2 sequences are SNHLY and FYNNEI. The V gene end was trimmed by 8 bases and the J gene end by 2 bases; junction bases not matched to a gene: 7. The full variable domain, with the rest looked up from reference TRBV2 and TRBJ2-3, is EPEVTQTPSHQVTQMGQEVILRCVPISNHLYFYWYRQILGQKVEFLVSFYNNEISEKSEIFDDQFSVERPDGSNFTLKIRSTKLEDSAMYFCASREAGGPTDTQYFGPGTRLTVL.

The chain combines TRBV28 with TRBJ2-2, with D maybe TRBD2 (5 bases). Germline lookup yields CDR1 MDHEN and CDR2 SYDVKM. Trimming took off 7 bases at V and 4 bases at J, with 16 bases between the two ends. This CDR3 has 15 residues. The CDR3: CASTPGVPGTGELFF. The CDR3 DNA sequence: TGTGCCAGCACCCCCGGGGTCCCGGGCACCGGGGAGCTGTTTTTT.

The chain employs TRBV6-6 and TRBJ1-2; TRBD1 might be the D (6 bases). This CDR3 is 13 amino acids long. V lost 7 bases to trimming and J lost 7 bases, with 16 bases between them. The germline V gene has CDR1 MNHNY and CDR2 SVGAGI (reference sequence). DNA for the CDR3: TGTGCCAGCACCGAGGGACAATCCACTGGCTACACCTTC. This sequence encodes CASTEGQSTGYTF.

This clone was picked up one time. The CDR3 coding sequence is TGTGCCAGCAGCTCCCTCCGGAGGGACAGGCAGTTCTTC. It specifies CASSSLRRDRQFF. The rearrangement uses TRBV2 and TRBJ2-1; weak D call: TRBD1 (7 bases). Germline V gene lookup returns CDR1 SNHLY and CDR2 FYNNEI. The CDR3 consists of 13 residues. V gave up 6 bases and J gave up 12 bases, with 18 bases separating them.

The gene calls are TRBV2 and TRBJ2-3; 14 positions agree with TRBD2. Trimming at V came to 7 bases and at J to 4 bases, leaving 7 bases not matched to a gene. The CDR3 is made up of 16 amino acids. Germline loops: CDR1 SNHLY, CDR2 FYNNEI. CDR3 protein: CASTGTSGSVADTQYF. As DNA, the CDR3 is TGTGCCAGCACCGGGACTAGCGGGAGTGTCGCAGATACGCAGTATTTT.

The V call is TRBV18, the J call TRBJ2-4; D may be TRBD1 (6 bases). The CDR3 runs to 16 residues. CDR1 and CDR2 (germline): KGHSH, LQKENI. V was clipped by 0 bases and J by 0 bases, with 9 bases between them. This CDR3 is CASSPPQGLAKNIQYF. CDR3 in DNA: TGTGCCAGCTCACCACCTCAGGGGTTAGCCAAAAACATTCAGTACTTC.

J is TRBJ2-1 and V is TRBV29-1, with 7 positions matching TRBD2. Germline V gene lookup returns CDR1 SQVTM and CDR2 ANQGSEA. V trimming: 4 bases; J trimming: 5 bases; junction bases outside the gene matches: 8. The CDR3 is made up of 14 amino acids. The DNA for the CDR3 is TGCAGCGTTGGTGGTCTAGCGGTTAACAATGAGCAGTTCTTC. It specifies CSVGGLAVNNEQFF.

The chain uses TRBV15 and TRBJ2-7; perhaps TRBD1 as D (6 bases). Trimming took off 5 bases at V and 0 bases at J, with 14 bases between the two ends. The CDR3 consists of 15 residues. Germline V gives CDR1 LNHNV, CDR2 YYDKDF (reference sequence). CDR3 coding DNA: TGTGCCACCAGCTTCGCCCGGACAGTCTCCTACGAGCAGTACTTC. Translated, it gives CATSFARTVSYEQYF.

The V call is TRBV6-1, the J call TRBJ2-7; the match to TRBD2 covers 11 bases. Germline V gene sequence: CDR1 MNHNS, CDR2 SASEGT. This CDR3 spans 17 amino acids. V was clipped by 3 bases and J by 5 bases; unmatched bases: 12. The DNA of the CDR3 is TGTGCCAGCAGTGACACGTGGCAACTAGCGGGAGTCCACGAGCAGTACTTC. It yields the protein CASSDTWQLAGVHEQYF.

The CDR3 reads CASSTRRLAGGGETQYF. In DNA, the CDR3 is TGTGCCAGCAGTACGAGAAGACTAGCGGGGGGTGGAGAGACCCAGTACTTC. V is TRBV6-2 or TRBV6-3 and J is TRBJ2-5; 13 bases match TRBD2. The germline gives CDR1 MNHEY, CDR2 SVGEGT. The V and J ends lost 5 bases and 4 bases, in that order; junction bases with no gene match: 10. The CDR3 consists of 17 residues.

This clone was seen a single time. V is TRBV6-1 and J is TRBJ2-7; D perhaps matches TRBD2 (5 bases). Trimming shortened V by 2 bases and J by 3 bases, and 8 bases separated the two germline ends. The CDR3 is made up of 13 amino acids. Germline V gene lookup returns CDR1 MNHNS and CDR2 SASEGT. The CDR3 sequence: CASSELRGYEQYF. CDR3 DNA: TGTGCCAGCAGTGAATTACGGGGCTACGAGCAGTACTTC.

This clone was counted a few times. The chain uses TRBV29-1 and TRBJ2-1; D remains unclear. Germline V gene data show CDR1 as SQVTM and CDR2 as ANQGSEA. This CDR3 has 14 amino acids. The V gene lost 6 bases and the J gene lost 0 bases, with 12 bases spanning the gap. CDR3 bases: TGCAGCGTCAACATTGGCGGCTCCTACAATGAGCAGTTCTTC. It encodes CSVNIGGSYNEQFF.

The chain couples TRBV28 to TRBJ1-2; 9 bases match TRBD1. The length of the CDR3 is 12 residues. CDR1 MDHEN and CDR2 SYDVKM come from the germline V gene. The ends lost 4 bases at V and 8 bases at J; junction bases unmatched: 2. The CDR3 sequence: CASSSGTGGYTF. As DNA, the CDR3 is TGTGCCAGCAGTTCAGGGACAGGGGGCTACACCTTC.

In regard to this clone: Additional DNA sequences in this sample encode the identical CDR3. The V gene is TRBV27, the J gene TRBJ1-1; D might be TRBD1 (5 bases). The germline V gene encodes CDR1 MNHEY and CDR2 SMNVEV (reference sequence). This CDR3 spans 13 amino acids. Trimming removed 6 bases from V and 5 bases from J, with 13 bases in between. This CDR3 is CASSPTGGTEAFF. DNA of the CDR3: TGTGCCAGCAGCCCGACGGGGGGGACTGAAGCTTTCTTT.

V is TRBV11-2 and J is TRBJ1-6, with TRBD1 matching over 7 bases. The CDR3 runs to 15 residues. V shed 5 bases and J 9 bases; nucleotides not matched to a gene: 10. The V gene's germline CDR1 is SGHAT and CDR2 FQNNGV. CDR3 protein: CASSTRQGASSPLHF. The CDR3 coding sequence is TGTGCCAGCAGCACTAGACAGGGAGCGAGTTCACCCCTCCACTTT.

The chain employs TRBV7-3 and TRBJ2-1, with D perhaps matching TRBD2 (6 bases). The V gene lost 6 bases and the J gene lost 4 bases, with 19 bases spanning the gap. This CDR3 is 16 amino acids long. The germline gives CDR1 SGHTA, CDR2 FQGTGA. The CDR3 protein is CASSLGGSGAYNEQFF. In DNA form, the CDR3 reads TGTGCCAGCAGTTTGGGGGGAAGCGGAGCTTACAATGAGCAGTTCTTC. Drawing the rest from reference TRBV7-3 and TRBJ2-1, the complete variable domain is GAGVSQTPSNKVTEKGKYVELRCDPISGHTALYWYRQSLGQGPEFLIYFQGTGAADDSGLPNDRFFAVRPEGSVSTLKIQRTERGDSAVYLCASSLGGSGAYNEQFFGPGTRLTVL.

The CDR3 reads CASSFRGDLDEQFF. The DNA of the CDR3 is TGCGCCAGCAGCTTCCGCGGCGATTTGGATGAGCAGTTCTTC. The chain couples TRBV5-1 to TRBJ2-1; D gene uncertain. Germline CDR1 is SGHRS and CDR2 is YFSETQ. Trimming shortened V by 2 bases and J by 8 bases, and 14 bases separated the two germline ends. This CDR3 has 14 residues.

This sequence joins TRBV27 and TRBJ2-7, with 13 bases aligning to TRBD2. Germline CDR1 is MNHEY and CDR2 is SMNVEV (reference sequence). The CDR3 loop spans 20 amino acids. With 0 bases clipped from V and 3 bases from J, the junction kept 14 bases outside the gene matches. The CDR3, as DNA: TGTGCCAGCAGTTTATCGTCCCCGGGGACTAGCGGGACGACCCTCTACGAGCAGTACTTC. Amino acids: CASSLSSPGTSGTTLYEQYF.

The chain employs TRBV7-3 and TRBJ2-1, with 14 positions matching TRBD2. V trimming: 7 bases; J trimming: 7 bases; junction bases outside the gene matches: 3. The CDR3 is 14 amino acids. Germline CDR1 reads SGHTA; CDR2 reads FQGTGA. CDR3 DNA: TGTGCCAGCAAGACTAGCGGGAGGGCGAATGAGCAGTTCTTC. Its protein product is CASKTSGRANEQFF.

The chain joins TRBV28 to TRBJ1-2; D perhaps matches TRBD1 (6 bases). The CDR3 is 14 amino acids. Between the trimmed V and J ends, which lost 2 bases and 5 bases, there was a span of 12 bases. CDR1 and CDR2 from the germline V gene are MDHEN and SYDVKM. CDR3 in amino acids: CASSLGGARYGYTF. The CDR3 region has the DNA TGTGCCAGCAGTTTAGGGGGGGCGCGGTATGGCTACACCTTC.

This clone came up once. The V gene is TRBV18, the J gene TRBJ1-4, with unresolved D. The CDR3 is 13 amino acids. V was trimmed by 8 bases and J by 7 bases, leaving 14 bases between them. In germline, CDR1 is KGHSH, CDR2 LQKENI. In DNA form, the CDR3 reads TGTGCCAGCCAACGGCTTCGGGGTGAAAAACTGTTTTTT. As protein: CASQRLRGEKLFF. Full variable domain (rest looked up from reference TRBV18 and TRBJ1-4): NAGVMQNPRHLVRRRGQEARLRCSPMKGHSHVYWYRQLPEEGLKFMVYLQKENIIDESGMPKERFSAEFPKEGPSILRIQQVVRGDSAAYFCASQRLRGEKLFFGSGTQLSVL.